Presented here are 14 T cell receptor beta chains from one specimen sequenced in a study of cytomegalovirus exposure and HLA in healthy donors. The table came from immunoSEQ multiplex PCR; TCRdb's copy has only in-frame clones and leaves some out. The sample records about 260,000 clones, 90% being singletons. Sequenced: PBMCs. These receptor sequences come from a woman younger than 45 in good health and CMV-seronegative.

The chain has TRBV27 and TRBJ2-3; possibly TRBD1 or TRBD2 for D (5 bases each). From germline, CDR1 is MNHEY and CDR2 SMNVEV (reference sequence). CDR3 length: 15 amino acids. Trimming removed 5 bases at V and 7 bases at J, with 19 bases between. CDR3 in amino acids: CASSPTGTAAHTQYF. The DNA of the CDR3 is TGTGCCAGCAGTCCAACCGGGACGGCGGCACATACGCAGTATTTT.

The chain combines TRBV7-9 with TRBJ1-3; D gene unclear. Germline CDR1 SEHNR, CDR2 FQNEAQ (reference sequence). This CDR3 has 14 residues. The ends were cut back, 0 bases at V and 0 bases at J, with 3 bases in the middle. CDR3 DNA: TGTGCCAGCAGCTTAGCAGTCTCTGGAAACACCATATATTTT. Amino acid sequence: CASSLAVSGNTIYF.

The chain recombines TRBV28 with TRBJ2-2; D gene uncertain. The germline CDR1 and CDR2 sequences are MDHEN and SYDVKM. The CDR3 loop spans 15 amino acids. V was clipped by 2 bases and J by 0 bases, with 7 bases between them. The chain's CDR3 is CASSLNLANTGELFF. DNA for the CDR3: TGTGCCAGCAGTTTAAATCTAGCGAACACCGGGGAGCTGTTTTTT. Using reference TRBV28 and TRBJ2-2 for the parts outside the CDR3, the full variable domain is DVKVTQSSRYLVKRTGEKVFLECVQDMDHENMFWYRQDPGLGLRLIYFSYDVKMKEKGDIPEGYSVSREKKERFSLILESASTNQTSMYLCASSLNLANTGELFFGEGSRLTVL.

The rearrangement joins TRBV4-1 to TRBJ2-7, with 8 bases matching TRBD2. Germline V gene data show CDR1 as MGHRA and CDR2 as YSYEKL. With V trimmed by 1 base and J by 2 bases, 10 bases remained unmatched. This CDR3 region has 17 residues. As DNA, the CDR3 is TGCGCCAGCAGCCAAGTCTACGGGACTAGAAGTCCCTACGAGCAGTACTTC. Translated, it gives CASSQVYGTRSPYEQYF.

This clone was counted a few times. V usage is TRBV11-2 and J usage is TRBJ2-4; D is possibly TRBD2 (6 bases). The CDR3 runs 13 residues. Germline V gives CDR1 SGHAT, CDR2 FQNNGV. Trimming removed 3 bases at V and 9 bases at J, with 12 bases between. CDR3 residues: CASSFGGLGIQYF. The CDR3 region has the DNA TGTGCCAGCAGCTTCGGGGGTTTAGGCATTCAGTACTTC.

The rearrangement links TRBV5-4 to TRBJ1-1, with 7 bases lining up with TRBD1. The CDR3 loop spans 12 amino acids. CDR1 is SGHNT, CDR2 YYREEE, per germline (reference sequence). With 4 bases clipped from V and 7 bases from J, the junction kept 4 bases outside the gene matches. For the CDR3, the DNA is TGTGCCAGCAGCCGGGACAGCGGTGAAGCTTTCTTT. This gives the protein CASSRDSGEAFF. The whole variable domain, filled in from reference TRBV5-4 and TRBJ1-1, reads ETGVTQSPTHLIKTRGQQVTLRCSSQSGHNTVSWYQQALGQGPQFIFQYYREEENGRGNFPPRFSGLQFPNYSSELNVNALELDDSALYLCASSRDSGEAFFGQGTRLTVV.

The chain links TRBV27 to TRBJ2-5; tentatively, D is TRBD2 (5 bases). CDR3 length equals 13 residues. Trimming removed 3 bases at V and 5 bases at J, with 10 bases between. CDR1 is MNHEY, CDR2 SMNVEV, per germline (reference sequence). The CDR3 is CASSFQGSETQYF. The CDR3 DNA is TGTGCCAGCAGTTTCCAAGGGAGTGAGACCCAGTACTTC.

This chain links TRBV19 with TRBJ2-1; unclear D gene. The CDR3 contains 12 residues. With 1 base removed from V and 6 bases from J, the gap between germline ends came to 4 bases. Germline V gene sequence: CDR1 LNHDA, CDR2 SQIVND (reference sequence). CDR3 protein: CASSIGRNEQFF. The CDR3 coding sequence is TGTGCCAGTAGTATAGGTCGCAATGAGCAGTTCTTC.

The J gene is TRBJ2-2, the V gene TRBV5-1, with D uncertain. Trimming took off 6 bases at V and 1 base at J, with 10 bases between the two ends. Looked up from germline, CDR1 is SGHRS and CDR2 is YFSETQ. This CDR3 contains 14 residues. CDR3 coding DNA: TGCGCCAGCACCTCTTTGGGGAACACCGGGGAGCTGTTTTTT. It encodes CASTSLGNTGELFF.

The J gene is TRBJ2-7, the V gene TRBV5-8; 10 bases match TRBD2. Germline CDR1 SGHTS, CDR2 YDEGEE. J was trimmed by 6 bases and V by 0 bases; bases with no gene match: 9. This CDR3 is 16 amino acids long. The CDR3 loop reads CASSLASVAGGSEQYF. The DNA for the CDR3 is TGTGCCAGCAGCTTGGCCTCGGTAGCGGGAGGATCCGAGCAGTACTTC.

The rearrangement links TRBV28 to TRBJ2-5, with a tentative D call TRBD2 (7 bases). The germline gives CDR1 MDHEN, CDR2 SYDVKM. This CDR3 region has 17 residues. V was shortened by 7 bases and J by 5 bases, with 26 bases between the two germline ends. CDR3 nucleotide sequence: TGTGCCAGCAACCCGGGGAGGGGGAGAGCGGAGGGGGAGACCCAGTACTTC. Its protein product is CASNPGRGRAEGETQYF. Using reference TRBV28 and TRBJ2-5 for the parts outside the CDR3, the full variable domain is DVKVTQSSRYLVKRTGEKVFLECVQDMDHENMFWYRQDPGLGLRLIYFSYDVKMKEKGDIPEGYSVSREKKERFSLILESASTNQTSMYLCASNPGRGRAEGETQYFGPGTRLLVL.

This chain connects TRBV6-5 to TRBJ2-1, with D tentatively TRBD2 (6 bases). Germline values: CDR1 MNHEY, CDR2 SVGAGI. With 8 bases removed from V and 7 bases from J, the gap between germline ends came to 15 bases. The CDR3 length is 13 residues. The CDR3 sequence is CASSLTGENEQFF. The CDR3 nucleotides read TGTGCCAGCTCTCTAACGGGAGAGAATGAGCAGTTCTTC.

This clone was found once. The chain links TRBV11-1 to TRBJ1-2, with D possibly TRBD1 on 5 matching bases. Trimming left V 5 bases short and J 6 bases short, with 10 bases between. This CDR3 region has 12 residues. Germline V gene data show CDR1 as SGHAT and CDR2 as FQDESV (reference sequence). The DNA for the CDR3 is TGTGCCAGCAGCGCGACAGTTGATGGCTACACCTTC. This translates into CASSATVDGYTF.

The chain combines TRBV11-2 with TRBJ2-1; 11 nucleotides match TRBD2. The germline V gene encodes CDR1 SGHAT and CDR2 FQNNGV. CDR3 length: 17 residues. V trimming: 5 bases; J trimming: 8 bases; junction bases outside the gene matches: 14. The CDR3 loop reads CASSGGTSGFGHDEQFF. CDR3 bases: TGTGCCAGCAGCGGGGGGACTAGCGGTTTCGGGCACGATGAGCAGTTCTTC. The full variable domain, completed using reference TRBV11-2 and TRBJ2-1, is EAGVAQSPRYKIIEKRQSVAFWCNPISGHATLYWYQQILGQGPKLLIQFQNNGVVDDSQLPKDRFSAERLKGVDSTLKIQPAKLEDSAVYLCASSGGTSGFGHDEQFFGPGTRLTVL.